This T cell receptor beta chain was sequenced for a study of blood T cell repertoires in COVID-19. As for the study in general: In each case, the material was cDNA or gDNA derived from T cells, B-cell-depleted T cells, or PBMCs.

Original analysis: Amplifying reference gene primers gave estimates of nucleated cell counts. Assay: immunoSEQ multiplex PCR; the TCRdb copy retains only in-frame clones and omits some. The V and J calls and the clone size are those of that table, but D and trimming were determined from the DNA. Of around 240,000 clones listed, approximately 90% are singletons. Participants were aged about 18 to 90 years, lived in around 25 US areas, and enrolled virtually. The CDR3 covers 14 residues. With 6 bases removed from V and 2 bases from J, the gap between germline ends came to 14 bases. CDR1 and CDR2 from the germline V gene are SGHTA and FQGNSA.

The source is a human donor in a cohort exposed to, infected with or recovered from COVID-19 (not recorded which). The donor label of this sample is uncertain. The source material was PBMCs or T cells enriched from blood (not recorded which). The gene calls are TRBV7-2 and TRBJ2-7, with TRBD1 as a possible D gene (5 bases). The CDR3 bases are TGTGCCAGCAGTCCTCGGACATTACCCTACGAGCAGTACTTC. Protein: CASSPRTLPYEQYF.